This TCR beta chain was obtained from a study of OX40 agonist ivuxolimab in advanced cancers. For the wider study: Ivuxolimab, which targeted the costimulatory receptor OX40 (CD134), was an agonistic, fully human IgG2 monoclonal antibody. Among the roughly 52 dose-escalation patients, about 19 had hepatocellular carcinoma, roughly 15 melanoma, 9 renal cell carcinoma and 9 head and neck cancer. Intravenous ivuxolimab was administered to patients every 2 weeks at six dose levels: 0.01, 0.1, 0.3, 1.5, 3 and 10 mg/kg. The paper reports the monotherapy dose-escalation portion (N of about 50 patients) of the phase I ivuxolimab trial. Peripheral TCRbeta sequencing was intended to test whether TCR sequence diversity was altered and clonal T-cell expansion was caused by ivuxolimab. A male proportion of roughly 80% and a mean age of roughly 55 years, ranging from 23 to 79, were recorded for the dose-escalation cohort. Three dose-escalation patients achieved partial responses, one with hepatocellular carcinoma and two with cutaneous melanoma. Patients were allowed to have had prior anti-PD-1, anti-PD-L1 or anti-CTLA-4 therapy, and roughly 40% of the dose-escalation patients had been treated with checkpoint inhibitors. What the research found in general, with its limitations: Partial responders in the 0.1-3.0 mg/kg groups had among the lowest normalized peripheral clonal expansion, especially among CD8+ T cells. Low levels of normalized T-cell clonal expansion were also shown by some nonresponding patients. The antigen specificity of the peripheral T cells that underwent clonal expansion was not determined. After ivuxolimab, expanded clones were on average more numerous among CD8+ T cells than among CD4+ T cells. At doses from 0.1 to 3.0 mg/kg, clonal expansion was seen in both CD4+ and CD8+ blood T cells between baseline and week 6.

Genomic DNA was isolated from the sorted cells so that the TCRbeta CDR3 region could be sequenced. TCRbeta CDR3 regions were sequenced using the immunoSEQ Assay. In its TCRdb copy, this immuneACCESS table keeps in-frame sequences only and misses some clones. Where compared with another copy, unresolved V genes explain less than half of these, and the others have no known cause. This sample comprises about 12,000 clones, approximately 80% of them detected only once. The ten largest clones represent less than 55% of the sample. A word on this clone: No antigen is known for it. Within one base of it there is no much larger clone, and no base qualities were kept.

Compared with germline, V lacks 3 bases and J lacks 1 base; bases without a gene match: 2. From the cysteine through the phenylalanine, the CDR3 covers 15 amino acids. Only the CDR3 part of the read is kept: 45 bases, read in frame from the first base. Per the germline V gene, MNHEY is the CDR1 and SVGAGI is the CDR2. Patients with a history of autoimmune disease or receiving systemic immunosuppression were excluded from the trial. Peripheral blood for TCR sequencing was collected from all dose cohorts at baseline, on cycle 4 day 1, and on cycle 7 day 1. The samples were taken from a phase I, first-in-human, multicenter, open-label dose-escalation trial of ivuxolimab. Adults with locally advanced or metastatic head and neck squamous cell, hepatocellular, melanoma or renal cell carcinoma were enrolled in the trial. CD4+ and CD8+ T cells were sorted separately from peripheral blood before TCR sequencing.

The clonotype comes from an adult with an advanced solid tumor such as melanoma, head and neck, liver or kidney cancer. The source was CD4+ or CD8+ T cells sorted from blood, collected in a trial of the OX40 agonist ivuxolimab. Recombination joined TRBV6-5 with TRBJ2-7; 11 central bases correspond to TRBD2. At the DNA level, the sequence is TGTGCCAGCAGTTATCTAGCGGGAGGATCCTACGAGCAGTACTTC. Protein translation: CASSYLAGGSYEQYF.